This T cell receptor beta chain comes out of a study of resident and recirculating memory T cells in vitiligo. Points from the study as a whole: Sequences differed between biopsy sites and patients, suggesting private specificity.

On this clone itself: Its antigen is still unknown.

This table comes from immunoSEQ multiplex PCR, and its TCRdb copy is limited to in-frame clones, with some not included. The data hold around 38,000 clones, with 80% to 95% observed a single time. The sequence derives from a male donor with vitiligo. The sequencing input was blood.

The CDR3 loop is CATSSGQGNIQYF. CDR3 in DNA: TGTGCCACCAGCAGCGGACAGGGTAACATTCAGTACTTC. J is TRBJ2-4 and V is TRBV15; 8 nucleotides match TRBD1. Trimming removed 3 bases from V and 7 bases from J; junction bases left unmatched: 2. The CDR3 has 13 residues. Germline V gives CDR1 LNHNV, CDR2 YYDKDF (reference sequence).